The source of this TCR beta chain is a study of T cell responses to AZD1222 COVID-19 vaccine. CDR1 and CDR2 (germline): MNHEY, SMNVEV (reference sequence). The CDR3 length is 9 residues. This clone was counted a single time. Clones were sequenced by immunoSEQ multiplex PCR, and TCRdb holds only the in-frame ones, with some missing. The sample has some 130,000 clones; around nine tenths are singletons. This chain links TRBV27 with TRBJ1-1; D is unclear. The receptor was derived from an adult in good health. Here the sequenced sample was peripheral blood, taken on day 0 of AZD1222 vaccination. The CDR3 reads CGPRTEAFF. DNA for the CDR3: TGTGGCCCACGTACTGAAGCTTTCTTT.